The 25 T cell receptor beta chains below were found in one sample sequenced in a study of T cell repertoires in cytomegalovirus infection. TCRdb used MiXCR to reprocess the reads, holding one entry per CDR3 protein. Of a few hundred thousand distinct CDR3 sequences listed, 26% are singletons. The source material was PBMCs. Receptor source: a human donor in good health (CMV status not recorded). Some clones in this sample may be carry-over from other donors' samples.

There are many counts of this clonotype. V usage is TRBV7-2 and J usage is TRBJ2-1, with unresolved D. The length of the CDR3 is 13 residues. CDR1 and CDR2 from the germline V gene are SGHTA and FQGNSA. V was trimmed by 2 bases and J by 2 bases, leaving 4 bases between them. The CDR3: CASSLYTYNEQFF. CDR3 coding DNA: TGTGCCAGCAGCTTATATACCTACAATGAGCAGTTCTTC.

In its sample, this clonotype was seen a few times. This chain joins TRBV6-2 or TRBV6-3 and TRBJ1-4; 7 bases fit TRBD1. The CDR3 runs to 14 residues. Germline values: CDR1 MNHEY, CDR2 SVGEGT. V lost 7 bases and J lost 8; bases outside the gene matches: 10. The CDR3 DNA reads TGTGCCAGCAACGAACAGGGGCCGGCCGAAAAACTGTTTTTT. Its protein product is CASNEQGPAEKLFF.

This clonotype came up many times. The chain carries TRBV7-8 and TRBJ2-4; 7 bases agree with TRBD2. The length of the CDR3 is 15 residues. Germline trimming cut 4 bases from V and 3 bases from J; bases unmatched to any gene: 6. Germline V gives CDR1 SGHVS, CDR2 FQNEAQ. The CDR3 is CASSSTGGVKNIQYF. The CDR3 region has the DNA TGTGCCAGCAGCTCCACGGGGGGTGTCAAAAACATTCAGTACTTC. Full variable domain (remainder filled in from reference TRBV7-8 and TRBJ2-4): GAGVSQSPRYKVAKRGQDVALRCDPISGHVSLFWYQQALGQGPEFLTYFQNEAQLDKSGLPSDRFFAERPEGSVSTLKIQRTQQEDSAVYLCASSSTGGVKNIQYFGAGTRLSVL.

The chain combines TRBV30 with TRBJ2-5; D is uncertain. The V and J ends lost 2 bases and 3 bases respectively, with 16 bases between them. From germline, CDR1 is GTSNPN and CDR2 SVGIG (reference sequence). This CDR3 has 15 amino acids. The DNA for the CDR3 is TGTGCCTGGAGTACACCAACCCCCTATGAAGAGACCCAGTACTTC. Residues: CAWSTPTPYEETQYF.

This clonotype was found a few times. The rearrangement links TRBV19 to TRBJ2-5; D is possibly TRBD1 (6 bases). V was pared by 6 bases and J by 5 bases, with 13 bases between. Germline loops: CDR1 LNHDA, CDR2 SQIVND (reference sequence). The CDR3 is 13 amino acids. CDR3 DNA: TGTGCCAGTAGCGACGGACAGATTGAGACCCAGTACTTC. Its protein is CASSDGQIETQYF. Complete variable domain (other parts from reference TRBV19 and TRBJ2-5): DGGITQSPKYLFRKEGQNVTLSCEQNLNHDAMYWYRQDPGQGLRLIYYSQIVNDFQKGDIAEGYSVSREKKESFPLTVTSAQKNPTAFYLCASSDGQIETQYFGPGTRLLVL.

V usage is TRBV7-6 and J usage is TRBJ1-2, with D possibly being TRBD1 (5 bases). Trimming pared 2 bases from V and 4 bases from J, leaving 11 bases between. The CDR3 covers 14 residues. Germline V gene lookup returns CDR1 SGHVS and CDR2 FNYEAQ. This CDR3 reads CASSLSRDPYGYTF. The CDR3 DNA follows: TGTGCCAGCAGCTTATCGCGGGACCCCTATGGCTACACCTTC. The full variable domain, its missing parts supplied by reference TRBV7-6 and TRBJ1-2, is GAGVSQSPRYKVTKRGQDVALRCDPISGHVSLYWYRQALGQGPEFLTYFNYEAQQDKSGLPNDRFSAERPEGSISTLTIQRTEQRDSAMYRCASSLSRDPYGYTFGSGTRLTVV.

As for this clonotype: The junction differs from germline at one of its ends, possibly a read error. The chain couples TRBV7-2 to TRBJ1-6, with TRBD1 matching 8 bases. Per germline, CDR1 SGHTA and CDR2 FQGNSA. The CDR3 totals 15 residues. The CDR3, as DNA: TGTGCCAGCATCTTAGTGGCAGGGGGCGATTCACCCCTCCACTTT. It codes for CASILVAGGDSPLHF.

This clonotype was detected a few times. The CDR3: CSAATSGSRYEQFF. For the CDR3, the DNA is TGCAGTGCTGCTACTAGCGGGAGTAGGTATGAGCAGTTCTTC. The chain couples TRBV20-1 to TRBJ2-1; TRBD2 agrees at 11 bases. The germline V gene encodes CDR1 DFQATT and CDR2 SNEGSKA (reference sequence). The CDR3 extends over 14 amino acids. V shed 5 bases, J shed 8 bases, and the junction held 8 bases outside the gene matches.

The V call is TRBV28, the J call TRBJ1-5; no clear D. The CDR3 length is 15 residues. CDR1 is MDHEN and CDR2 is SYDVKM in the germline V gene. V lost 6 bases, J lost 0 bases, and 12 bases lay in between. CDR3 region: CASSLALSSNQPQHF. DNA for the CDR3: TGTGCCAGCAGCCTAGCCCTGTCTAGCAATCAGCCCCAGCATTTT.

The chain has TRBV2 and TRBJ1-4; 9 positions agree with TRBD1. The CDR3 is made up of 17 amino acids. The V and J ends lost 6 bases and 8 bases, in that order; junction bases with no gene match: 16. Germline loops: CDR1 SNHLY, CDR2 FYNNEI. The CDR3 spells CASRLRGAGQGLEKLFF. The CDR3 DNA reads TGTGCCAGCAGACTCCGGGGAGCGGGACAGGGACTCGAAAAACTGTTTTTT.

This clonotype was seen at least ten times. The chain uses TRBV7-2 and TRBJ1-1; D is unclear. Looked up from germline, CDR1 is SGHTA and CDR2 is FQGNSA. V lost 5 bases and J lost 1, with 8 bases in between. The length of the CDR3 is 13 residues. The CDR3 DNA follows: TGTGCCAGCAGCGGCCAGAGGAACACTGAAGCTTTCTTT. This translates into CASSGQRNTEAFF.

J is TRBJ2-7 and V is TRBV24-1; 12 bases agree with TRBD2. Germline V gene lookup returns CDR1 KGHDR and CDR2 SFDVKD. V lost 4 bases and J lost 5; bases outside the gene matches: 2. The CDR3 runs to 14 residues. The CDR3 sequence is CATSEGLAGNEQYF. The DNA for the CDR3 is TGTGCCACCAGTGAGGGACTAGCGGGCAACGAGCAGTACTTC.

This clonotype was counted a few times. This sequence joins TRBV6-5 and TRBJ2-2; tentative D call: TRBD2 (6 bases). This CDR3 is 15 amino acids long. Germline loops: CDR1 MNHEY, CDR2 SVGAGI. V lost 5 bases, J lost 2 bases, and 12 bases lay in between. The CDR3 DNA reads TGTGCCAGCAGTCGACGGGGGATTAACACCGGGGAGCTGTTTTTT. Translating it yields CASSRRGINTGELFF.

This clonotype came up many times. This rearrangement joins TRBV7-9 to TRBJ1-1; TRBD1 is a possible D gene (5 bases). V shed 11 bases and J shed 6 bases, with 16 bases lying between them. Germline assignment: CDR1 SEHNR and CDR2 FQNEAQ (reference sequence). The CDR3 has 12 amino acids. The CDR3 sequence: CAQGGGVPEAFF. DNA of the CDR3: TGTGCCCAGGGTGGGGGTGTGCCTGAAGCTTTCTTT.

V is TRBV19 and J is TRBJ2-1; TRBD2 matches 12 bases. Germline trimming cut 4 bases from V and 7 bases from J; bases unmatched to any gene: 5. This CDR3 comprises 15 residues. CDR1 LNHDA and CDR2 SQIVND come from the germline V gene (reference sequence). In nucleotides, the CDR3 is TGTGCCAGTAGTACTCTAGCGGGAGGGAAGAATGAGCAGTTCTTC. Its translation is CASSTLAGGKNEQFF.

The chain recombines TRBV10-3 with TRBJ2-3, with 8 bases matching TRBD2. The CDR3 spans 15 residues. J lost 4 bases, V lost 4 bases, and 7 bases had no gene match. Germline CDR1 is ENHRY and CDR2 is SYGVKD. The CDR3 loop reads CAISASAGEADTQYF. The CDR3 DNA reads TGTGCCATCAGTGCCTCAGCGGGAGAGGCAGATACGCAGTATTTT.

The V call is TRBV19, the J call TRBJ2-5; TRBD2 agrees at 8 bases. The CDR3 is 14 residues long. Trimming cost V 5 bases and J 5 bases; bases outside gene matches: 7. Germline loops: CDR1 LNHDA, CDR2 SQIVND (reference sequence). CDR3 sequence (DNA): TGTGCCAGTAGTTTGCGGGAGGTCAGGGAGACCCAGTACTTC. Its protein is CASSLREVRETQYF.

This clonotype was detected many times. The J gene is TRBJ2-1, the V gene TRBV7-6; tentative D call: TRBD1 (6 bases). The CDR3 has 16 amino acids. Trimming removed 5 bases from V and 3 bases from J, with 17 bases in between. Germline V gene sequence: CDR1 SGHVS, CDR2 FNYEAQ. The CDR3 DNA reads TGTGCCAGCAGCGGACAGCCATGGGGTATCTACAATGAGCAGTTCTTC. Protein: CASSGQPWGIYNEQFF.

This clonotype has at least ten counts. J is TRBJ2-5 and V is TRBV27; D possibly matches TRBD1 or TRBD2 (5 bases each). With 3 bases removed from V and 0 bases from J, the gap between germline ends came to 8 bases. The CDR3 is 14 amino acids. CDR1 is MNHEY and CDR2 is SMNVEV in the germline V gene (reference sequence). The CDR3 region is CASSFRGYQETQYF. The CDR3 bases are TGTGCCAGCAGTTTCCGGGGCTACCAAGAGACCCAGTACTTC.

This clonotype was found many times. This sequence joins TRBV7-2 and TRBJ1-5, with a possible D match to TRBD1 (6 bases). The CDR3 spans 15 residues. Germline CDR1 and CDR2: SGHTA and FQGNSA. Trimming removed 1 base from V and 6 bases from J, with 13 bases in between. CDR3 amino acids: CASSLVAGGGQPQHF. The CDR3 nucleotides are TGTGCCAGCAGCTTAGTCGCGGGGGGCGGTCAGCCCCAGCATTTT.

This clonotype has only one observation. The genes are TRBV15 and TRBJ2-3; TRBD2 matches at 8 bases. The V gene's germline CDR1 is LNHNV and CDR2 YYDKDF (reference sequence). The CDR3 runs to 14 residues. V dropped 6 bases and J dropped 5; count of bases not matched to a gene: 7. This chain's CDR3 is CATSLSGSEDTQYF. CDR3 coding DNA: TGTGCCACCAGTCTAAGCGGGAGTGAAGATACGCAGTATTTT.

The chain employs TRBV11-2 and TRBJ1-1; D is unresolved. Germline loops: CDR1 SGHAT, CDR2 FQNNGV. This CDR3 spans 15 amino acids. V was pared by 0 bases and J by 0 bases, with 8 bases between. This CDR3 is CASSLDEWMNTEAFF. CDR3 bases: TGTGCCAGCAGCTTAGATGAGTGGATGAACACTGAAGCTTTCTTT.

The chain combines TRBV7-2 with TRBJ1-3; D not resolved. This CDR3 spans 15 amino acids. CDR1 and CDR2 from the germline V gene are SGHTA and FQGNSA. The V and J ends lost 5 bases and 4 bases respectively, with 15 bases between them. CDR3 residues: CASSRNVGAGNTIYF. CDR3 sequence (DNA): TGTGCCAGCAGCCGTAACGTGGGCGCAGGAAACACCATATATTTT.

This clonotype occurred many times. V and J are TRBV7-8 and TRBJ2-7; D is undetermined. The length of the CDR3 is 14 residues. Germline CDR1 reads SGHVS; CDR2 reads FQNEAQ. With 4 bases removed from V and 6 bases from J, the gap between germline ends came to 16 bases. The CDR3 DNA sequence: TGTGCCAGCAGCTCGGAACTACCATCCGGCGAGCAGTACTTC. As protein: CASSSELPSGEQYF.

This clonotype has more than one count but fewer than ten. The gene calls are TRBV6-1 and TRBJ2-7; 12 bases align to TRBD2. CDR1 and CDR2 from the germline V gene are MNHNS and SASEGT. The CDR3 contains 16 residues. With V trimmed by 7 bases and J by 2 bases, 9 bases remained unmatched. CDR3 protein: CASTRPGLAGAYEQYV. The CDR3 region has the DNA TGTGCCAGCACCAGACCGGGACTAGCGGGCGCCTACGAGCAGTACGTC.